These 23 T cell receptor beta chains originate from one sample sequenced in a study of T cells in Graves' hyperthyroidism and ophthalmopathy. RNA transcripts provided the source from which TCR beta CDR3 regions were amplified. The TCR CDR3 first-round RT-PCR relied on the HTBI primer set. TCRdb reanalysed the multiplex PCR reads using MiXCR and keeps one entry per CDR3 protein. The top ten clones hold 50% to 65% of a sample with 300,000 or so distinct CDR3 sequences, roughly 21% of them seen once. Sequencing used blood. Receptor source: a woman between 50 and 59 years old with Graves' hyperthyroidism.

V is TRBV2 and J is TRBJ2-5, with a weak D call TRBD2 (5 bases). Germline CDR1 SNHLY, CDR2 FYNNEI. The length of the CDR3 is 13 residues. V was cut by 7 bases and J by 7 bases, with 16 bases left in between. The CDR3 reads CASNPGIGGTQYF. The DNA for the CDR3 is TGTGCCAGCAACCCGGGAATCGGAGGGACCCAGTACTTC.

In this sample, this clonotype turned up many times. This chain joins TRBV5-8 and TRBJ2-3; D is possibly TRBD1 or TRBD2 (5 bases each). This CDR3 contains 16 residues. Germline CDR1 and CDR2: SGHTS and YDEGEE. With 6 bases removed from V and 1 base from J, the gap between germline ends came to 18 bases. The CDR3 DNA reads as TGTGCCAGCACCAGCCTTTCGGGGCACGGCACAGATACGCAGTATTTT. Amino acid sequence: CASTSLSGHGTDTQYF.

This clonotype was counted between two and nine times. The chain has TRBV5-1 and TRBJ2-3; 7 bases fit TRBD2. V lost 0 bases to trimming and J lost 4 bases; unmatched junction nucleotides: 5. Germline V gives CDR1 SGHRS, CDR2 YFSETQ. The CDR3 spans 15 residues. DNA for the CDR3: TGCGCCAGCAGCTTGGGGCTAGCGGAATCAGATACGCAGTATTTT. Translating it yields CASSLGLAESDTQYF. The variable domain in full, with the rest retrieved from reference TRBV5-1 and TRBJ2-3, is KAGVTQTPRYLIKTRGQQVTLSCSPISGHRSVSWYQQTPGQGLQFLFEYFSETQRNKGNFPGRFSGRQFSNSRSEMNVSTLELGDSALYLCASSLGLAESDTQYFGPGTRLTVL.

In its sample, this clonotype was seen many times. The rearrangement joins TRBV28 to TRBJ2-7; TRBD2 aligns across 9 bases. CDR1 is MDHEN and CDR2 is SYDVKM in the germline V gene. V dropped 3 bases and J dropped 3; count of bases not matched to a gene: 6. The CDR3 runs to 15 residues. The CDR3 sequence is CASSLKSSGNYEQYF. CDR3 in DNA: TGTGCCAGCAGTTTGAAATCTAGCGGGAACTACGAGCAGTACTTC.

The chain combines TRBV24-1 with TRBJ2-1; 8 nucleotides match TRBD2. Trimming cost V 5 bases and J 7 bases; bases outside gene matches: 6. Germline-derived CDR1 and CDR2 are KGHDR and SFDVKD. The CDR3 has 14 residues. The CDR3 bases are TGTGCCACCAGTGCTTTTCGGGAGGGAAATGAGCAGTTCTTC. Its protein is CATSAFREGNEQFF.

To note about this clonotype: This sequence may be a read error, since a much larger clone differs from it by one base. The rearrangement links TRBV20-1 to TRBJ2-1; TRBD2 agrees at 10 bases. Germline V CDR1 and CDR2: DFQATT, SNEGSKA (reference sequence). The CDR3 loop spans 15 amino acids. Trimming cost V 6 bases and J 4 bases; bases outside gene matches: 9. DNA for the CDR3: TGCAGTGCAGAACTAAGGACTAGCGGTTACAATGAGCAGTTCTTC. It translates to CSAELRTSGYNEQFF.

Points on this clonotype: This may arise from a read error, as a much more abundant clone is one base away. The chain combines TRBV6-1 with TRBJ1-6; D gene ambiguous. Germline lookup yields CDR1 MNHNS and CDR2 SASEGT. V dropped 3 bases and J dropped 13 bases, with 16 bases sitting between them. This CDR3 has 14 amino acids. CDR3 sequence reads: CASSEAYKDAPLHF. The CDR3 nucleotides read TGTGCCAGCAGTGAGGCTTATAAGGATGCCCCCCTCCACTTT.

This clonotype occurred many times. The V and J genes are TRBV5-1 and TRBJ2-5; maybe TRBD2 (6 bases). This CDR3 contains 14 residues. V lost 4 bases, J lost 5 bases, and 15 bases lay in between. Germline values: CDR1 SGHRS, CDR2 YFSETQ. CDR3 sequence reads: CASSLTTRRETQYF. CDR3 sequence (DNA): TGCGCCAGCAGCCTTACGACTAGAAGGGAGACCCAGTACTTC.

This clonotype has at least ten counts. At one boundary the junction diverges from the germline segment, which might be a read error. This chain joins TRBV12-3 or TRBV12-4 and TRBJ2-7, with TRBD2 identical over 9 bases. This CDR3 is built from 15 residues. CDR3 residues: CASSIAGAGGNEQYF. In nucleotides, the CDR3 is TGTGCCAGCAGTATAGCGGGAGCAGGAGGGAACGAGCAGTACTTC.

This clonotype was recorded many times. This chain connects TRBV20-1 to TRBJ1-1; no definite D call. CDR1 and CDR2 (germline): DFQATT, SNEGSKA (reference sequence). This CDR3 contains 14 residues. The V end was cut by 6 bases, the J end by 4 bases, with 18 bases between. CDR3 region: CSALGTVWGTEAFF. For the CDR3, the DNA is TGCAGTGCCTTAGGCACAGTTTGGGGCACTGAAGCTTTCTTT.

J is TRBJ1-2 and V is TRBV12-3 or TRBV12-4, with D perhaps TRBD1 (5 bases). The V end lost 0 bases, the J end lost 0 bases, and 11 bases lay between the germline ends. The CDR3 has 16 amino acids. CDR3 nucleotide sequence: TGTGCCAGCAGTTTAGCGCTCAGGGCAACTAACTATGGCTACACCTTC. The encoded protein is CASSLALRATNYGYTF.

This chain joins TRBV12-3 or TRBV12-4 and TRBJ1-2; maybe TRBD1 (5 bases). The CDR3 has 13 amino acids. V was clipped by 5 bases and J by 4 bases, with 11 bases between them. The CDR3 is CASSPSGVYGYTF. The CDR3, as DNA: TGTGCCAGCAGTCCCTCGGGGGTCTATGGCTACACCTTC.

This clonotype was observed a handful of times. The chain couples TRBV27 to TRBJ2-3; unclear D gene. The V and J ends lost 2 bases and 1 base respectively, with 13 bases between them. The CDR3 is 16 amino acids. CDR1 is MNHEY, CDR2 SMNVEV, per germline (reference sequence). The CDR3 sequence: CASSLAAGTGTDTQYF. DNA for the CDR3: TGTGCCAGCAGTTTAGCGGCAGGCACTGGCACAGATACGCAGTATTTT.

The V and J genes are TRBV5-4 and TRBJ1-2; D is possibly TRBD1 (6 bases). Per germline, CDR1 SGHNT and CDR2 YYREEE (reference sequence). V lost 0 bases and J 8 bases, leaving 8 bases between the germline ends. The CDR3 consists of 12 residues. The chain's CDR3 is CASSLDRAGYTF. Here the CDR3 DNA reads TGTGCCAGCAGCTTGGACAGGGCGGGCTACACCTTC.

The genes are TRBV3-1 and TRBJ1-2; the D is unclear. In germline, CDR1 is LGHDT, CDR2 YNNKEL (reference sequence). Trimming pared 3 bases from V and 7 bases from J, leaving 9 bases between. The CDR3 extends over 12 amino acids. The CDR3 is CASSQSESGYTF. CDR3 nucleotide sequence: TGTGCCAGCAGCCAGTCAGAATCTGGCTACACCTTC.

This chain's CDR3 is CASSVRLPKQETQYF. The CDR3 DNA reads as TGTGCCAGCAGTGTAAGACTTCCCAAACAAGAGACCCAGTACTTC. The chain combines TRBV25-1 with TRBJ2-5; D is uncertain. The germline V gene encodes CDR1 MGHDK and CDR2 SYGVNS. The V end was cut by 4 bases, the J end by 2 bases, with 14 bases between. The CDR3 loop spans 15 amino acids.

This clonotype was recorded a few times. The chain links TRBV12-5 to TRBJ1-2; D not resolved. V gave up 4 bases and J gave up 4 bases, with 13 bases separating them. This CDR3 comprises 14 residues. The germline V gene encodes CDR1 LGHNT and CDR2 FRNRAP. CDR3 loop: CASGWGGRGYGYTF. CDR3 coding DNA: TGTGCTAGTGGTTGGGGAGGGCGCGGCTATGGCTACACCTTC.

There are a few counts of this clonotype. The chain couples TRBV6-1 to TRBJ1-4; 8 bases align to TRBD1. The junction had 8 bases not matched to a gene; V was cut back by 6 bases and J by 8 bases. Germline values: CDR1 MNHNS, CDR2 SASEGT. The CDR3 extends over 14 amino acids. The CDR3 here is CASRRTGFKEKLFF. The CDR3 nucleotides are TGTGCCAGCAGGAGGACAGGGTTTAAGGAAAAACTGTTTTTT.

The chain employs TRBV7-9 and TRBJ2-1, with 10 bases fitting TRBD2. Germline assignment: CDR1 SEHNR and CDR2 FQNEAQ (reference sequence). The CDR3 spans 16 residues. Trimming at V came to 5 bases and at J to 7 bases, leaving 11 bases not matched to a gene. The CDR3 reads CASSARLAGGQNEQFF. The CDR3 bases are TGTGCCAGCAGCGCCCGGTTAGCGGGAGGACAAAATGAGCAGTTCTTC.

This clonotype was counted at least ten times. The chain carries TRBV6-5 and TRBJ1-1; D might be TRBD1 (5 bases). Trimming took 2 bases from V and 0 from J, leaving 10 bases between them. Germline loops: CDR1 MNHEY, CDR2 SVGAGI. This CDR3 has 15 residues. CDR3 DNA sequence: TGTGCCAGCAGTTACGCGAGACAGATGAACACTGAAGCTTTCTTT. Protein: CASSYARQMNTEAFF.

This clonotype was seen repeatedly, ten times or more. The J gene is TRBJ1-1, the V gene TRBV5-4; TRBD1 agrees at 9 bases. Losses at the gene ends were 0 bases for V and 1 base for J; bases not matched to a gene: 4. Per germline, CDR1 SGHNT and CDR2 YYREEE (reference sequence). The CDR3 covers 16 residues. The DNA of the CDR3 is TGTGCCAGCAGCTTGGCTGGACAGGGGTCGAACACTGAAGCTTTCTTT. Protein sequence: CASSLAGQGSNTEAFF.

J is TRBJ2-3 and V is TRBV2; 10 positions match TRBD2. This CDR3 spans 14 amino acids. The J segment lost 4 bases and the V segment lost 7 bases, leaving 5 bases of the junction unmatched. CDR1 and CDR2 (germline): SNHLY, FYNNEI. The CDR3 coding sequence is TGTGCCAGCACTAGCGGGAGAGGCGCAGATACGCAGTATTTT. This gives the protein CASTSGRGADTQYF.

This clonotype has ten or more counts. This rearrangement joins TRBV20-1 to TRBJ2-7; 8 bases align to TRBD1. CDR3 length: 14 amino acids. From germline, CDR1 is DFQATT and CDR2 SNEGSKA (reference sequence). The trim removed 6 bases at V and 0 bases at J, leaving 7 bases unmatched. The CDR3 reads CSASGQVNSYEQYF. CDR3 DNA sequence: TGCAGTGCCTCGGGACAGGTTAACTCCTACGAGCAGTACTTC.